Below are 25 T cell receptor beta chains sequenced from a single sample in a study of low-dose radiotherapy and immunotherapy resistance in tumors. First-strand cDNA relied on TRAV- and TRBV-specific primers spanning alpha and beta chains. The authors ran 15 to 25 PCR cycles to amplify TCRs with a constant-region primer and V-primer adapter. Via MiXCR, TCRdb re-called the reads, giving one row per CDR3 protein. The table has around 58,000 distinct CDR3 sequences, 20% to 25% seen once. Time point of the sample: after trial treatment. Described treatment: LDRT plus nivolumab, ipilimumab, low-dose cyclophosphamide and aspirin (RACIN trial). The starting material was PBMCs, obtained after low-dose radiotherapy plus immunotherapy. The source of these receptors is a male donor with prostate cancer.

V gene TRBV3-1 combines with J gene TRBJ2-5, with 10 bases identical to TRBD2. This CDR3 region has 16 residues. Germline V gives CDR1 LGHDT, CDR2 YNNKEL (reference sequence). Trimming cost V 5 bases and J 2 bases; bases outside gene matches: 8. This chain's CDR3 is CASSSRLAGRQETQYF. The DNA of the CDR3 is TGTGCCAGCAGCAGTAGACTAGCGGGCCGTCAAGAGACCCAGTACTTC.

The chain employs TRBV20-1 and TRBJ1-2; the match to TRBD1 covers 12 bases. V lost 3 bases and J lost 8; bases outside the gene matches: 10. Germline loops: CDR1 DFQATT, CDR2 SNEGSKA (reference sequence). This CDR3 has 15 residues. The DNA of the CDR3 is TGCAGTGCTAGTCGACGGGGACAGGGGGCCCGGGGCTACACCTTC. Its protein is CSASRRGQGARGYTF.

This clonotype was recorded at least ten times. This rearrangement joins TRBV4-3 to TRBJ2-7, with D possibly matching TRBD1 (6 bases). V dropped 4 bases and J dropped 2 bases, with 12 bases sitting between them. Germline CDR1 reads LGHNA; CDR2 reads YSLEER. The CDR3 is 14 amino acids. The CDR3 reads CASSRDRSAYEQYF. The DNA of the CDR3 is TGCGCCAGCAGCCGAGACAGGTCTGCCTACGAGCAGTACTTC.

This chain connects TRBV6-1 to TRBJ1-5; 7 bases agree with TRBD1. Trimming removed 7 bases from V and 6 bases from J; junction bases left unmatched: 6. Germline V gene sequence: CDR1 MNHNS, CDR2 SASEGT. The CDR3 runs 13 residues. The CDR3 DNA reads as TGTGCCAGCAATGACAGGGTCGGTCAGCCCCAGCATTTT. Encoded protein: CASNDRVGQPQHF.

This clonotype came up many times. The chain has TRBV30 and TRBJ2-7; D call uncertain. V was pared by 3 bases and J by 2 bases, with 8 bases between. CDR3 length: 12 amino acids. CDR1 is GTSNPN, CDR2 SVGIG, per germline (reference sequence). The CDR3 DNA follows: TGTGCCTGGAGCTACAAGGCCTACGAGCAGTACTTC. This translates into CAWSYKAYEQYF.

The sample holds a few counts of this clonotype. The likely explanation is a read error, given a far larger clone one base away. V is TRBV29-1 and J is TRBJ2-7, with D hard to call. The CDR3 consists of 14 residues. CDR1 is SQVTM, CDR2 ANQGSEA, per germline. V was shortened by 3 bases and J by 7 bases, with 19 bases between the two germline ends. The CDR3 protein is CSVDMQGSYNEQYF. Here the CDR3 DNA reads TGCAGCGTTGATATGCAAGGCTCCTACAATGAGCAGTACTTC.

CDR3 loop: CASSQPPGFGNEQFF. The CDR3, as DNA: TGTGCCAGCTCACAACCGCCGGGATTTGGCAATGAGCAGTTCTTC. The chain combines TRBV18 with TRBJ2-1; D is possibly TRBD2 (5 bases). Germline V gene data show CDR1 as KGHSH and CDR2 as LQKENI. The CDR3 extends over 15 amino acids. V lost 4 bases and J lost 6, with 16 bases in between.

This clonotype has ten or more counts. The chain employs TRBV18 and TRBJ1-1, with D possibly matching TRBD1 (6 bases). CDR1 and CDR2 (germline): KGHSH, LQKENI. V was clipped by 2 bases and J by 5 bases, with 12 bases between them. The CDR3 length is 14 residues. The CDR3 here is CASSPSGGRTEAFF. CDR3 coding DNA: TGTGCCAGCTCACCATCGGGGGGGCGGACTGAAGCTTTCTTT.

V usage is TRBV5-1 and J usage is TRBJ2-7, with 8 bases fitting TRBD1. The CDR3 runs to 16 residues. Trimming cost V 4 bases and J 0 bases; bases outside gene matches: 9. The germline V gene has CDR1 SGHRS and CDR2 YFSETQ. CDR3 region: CASSRLPGTGSYEQYF. CDR3 nucleotide sequence: TGCGCCAGCAGCCGCTTACCCGGGACAGGCTCCTACGAGCAGTACTTC.

The J gene is TRBJ2-1, the V gene TRBV13; TRBD2 agrees at 16 bases. The CDR3 covers 19 residues. The ends lost 5 bases at V and 4 bases at J; junction bases unmatched: 11. Germline CDR1 PRHDT, CDR2 FYEKMQ (reference sequence). CDR3 DNA sequence: TGTGCCAGCAGCCCAAACCCGGGACTAGCGGGGGGGCGTTACAATGAGCAGTTCTTC. Translating gives CASSPNPGLAGGRYNEQFF.

As for this clonotype: No DNA is shown, since the ends of the CDR3 on it are uncertain; the CDR3 is the one TCRdb lists. This chain connects TRBV15 to TRBJ1-4; TRBD1 is the table's D call and was not checked against the DNA. Germline-derived CDR1 and CDR2 are LNHNV and YYDKDF (reference sequence). The CDR3 numbers 16 amino acids, ends counted. The CDR3 region is CATSRDQGAGEKLFFF.

This clonotype has ten or more counts. This chain connects TRBV11-1 to TRBJ2-5; possible D gene TRBD2, 6 bases. This CDR3 has 15 amino acids. From germline, CDR1 is SGHAT and CDR2 FQDESV (reference sequence). Between the trimmed V and J ends, which lost 0 bases and 2 bases, there was a span of 10 bases. CDR3 loop: CASSLAGTDQETQYF. The DNA for the CDR3 is TGTGCCAGCAGCTTAGCGGGGACTGATCAAGAGACCCAGTACTTC.

The chain couples TRBV28 to TRBJ1-5, with 7 bases fitting TRBD1. Trimming took 7 bases from V and 4 from J; bases not matched to a gene: 10. Germline V CDR1 and CDR2: MDHEN, SYDVKM. This CDR3 region has 15 residues. This CDR3 is CASNRAAGGNQPQHF. The CDR3 nucleotides read TGTGCCAGCAACAGGGCAGCAGGGGGGAATCAGCCCCAGCATTTT.

This clonotype was seen many times. The chain employs TRBV28 and TRBJ1-5; D is unresolved. The CDR3 is 13 residues long. Germline V gene lookup returns CDR1 MDHEN and CDR2 SYDVKM. With 4 bases removed from V and 4 bases from J, the gap between germline ends came to 8 bases. The CDR3: CASSYQRNQPQHF. CDR3 in DNA: TGTGCCAGCAGTTATCAGAGGAATCAGCCCCAGCATTTT.

Points on this clonotype: A far more abundant clone sits one base away, making this likely a read error. The rearrangement joins TRBV7-2 to TRBJ2-1, with 12 nucleotides matching TRBD2. Germline V gene lookup returns CDR1 SGHTA and CDR2 FQGNSA. The CDR3 length is 14 residues. Trimming removed 4 bases from V and 8 bases from J; junction bases left unmatched: 3. The CDR3 region has the DNA TGTGCCAGCAGCTCCCTAGCGGGGGGGCATGAGCAGTTCTTC. Protein product: CASSSLAGGHEQFF.

In its sample, this clonotype was seen once. A far more abundant clone sits one base away, making this likely a read error. The chain carries TRBV12-3 or TRBV12-4 and TRBJ1-2; the match to TRBD1 covers 7 bases. The length of the CDR3 is 14 residues. V gave up 6 bases and J gave up 4 bases; unmatched junction bases: 8. The CDR3 loop reads CASRRQGGSYGYTF. The CDR3 DNA sequence: TGTGCCAGCAGACGACAGGGAGGGAGCTATGGCTACACCTTC.

The V and J genes are TRBV28 and TRBJ2-1; 8 nucleotides line up with TRBD2. Per the germline V gene, CDR1 is MDHEN and CDR2 is SYDVKM. This CDR3 spans 12 amino acids. With V trimmed by 4 bases and J by 12 bases, 5 bases remained unmatched. CDR3 amino acids: CASSSPGGRQFF. CDR3 sequence (DNA): TGTGCCAGCAGTTCACCGGGGGGGCGGCAGTTCTTC.

Worth noting for this clonotype: A far larger clone differs by one base, so this is likely a read error. DNA of the CDR3: TGTGCCAGCAGCGGTAGCGGGAGCACCGGGGAGCTGTTTTTT. This codes for CASSGSGSTGELFF. This sequence joins TRBV6-2 or TRBV6-3 and TRBJ2-2, with 9 bases matching TRBD2. J lost 4 bases, V lost 6 bases, and 3 bases had no gene match. The CDR3 has 14 amino acids. CDR1 is MNHEY, CDR2 SVGEGT, per germline.

This clonotype was detected many times. One junction end disagrees with the germline gene, perhaps due to a read error. The chain is built from TRBV11-2 and TRBJ2-2; D is undetermined. Germline V gene data show CDR1 as SGHAT and CDR2 as FQNNGV. There are 12 residues in the CDR3. DNA for the CDR3: TGCGCCAGCACCCCGAACACCGGGGAGCTGTTTTTT. This codes for CASTPNTGELFF.

In its sample, this clonotype was seen many times. V gene TRBV30 combines with J gene TRBJ1-2, with TRBD1 as a possible D gene (6 bases). The V gene's germline CDR1 is GTSNPN and CDR2 SVGIG (reference sequence). Trimming took 4 bases from V and 8 from J, leaving 14 bases between them. The CDR3 contains 12 residues. The CDR3 nucleotides read TGTGCCTGGATCGGTGGGGGCTGGGGCTACACCTTC. Translation: CAWIGGGWGYTF.

With regard to this clonotype: The junction departs from germline at one end; a sequencing error may be responsible. The chain recombines TRBV6-5 with TRBJ2-7, with 9 bases that match TRBD1. Per germline, CDR1 MNHEY and CDR2 SVGAGI. The CDR3 sequence is 12 residues long. This CDR3 is CASGWTGVEKYF. The CDR3 nucleotides read TGTGCCAGCGGTTGGACAGGGGTCGAGAAGTACTTC.

Points on this clonotype: This likely stems from a read error, as it lies one base from a far larger clone. The chain combines TRBV28 with TRBJ2-1, with TRBD1 matching over 10 bases. The better agreement between TRBJ2-7 and the DNA end casts doubt on the J call. Germline-derived CDR1 and CDR2 are MDHEN and SYDVKM. The CDR3 length is 14 residues. CDR3 loop: CASSYGTGEYEQYF. DNA of the CDR3: TGTGCCAGCAGTTACGGGACAGGGGAGTACGAGCAGTACTTC.

This clonotype was seen many times. The V gene is TRBV6-5, the J gene TRBJ2-5, with 7 nucleotides matching TRBD2. The CDR3 runs to 15 residues. Germline CDR1 reads MNHEY; CDR2 reads SVGAGI. The trim removed 2 bases at V and 2 bases at J, leaving 5 bases unmatched. This CDR3 is CASSYGGLPQETQYF. The CDR3 DNA is TGTGCCAGCAGTTACGGGGGACTACCACAAGAGACCCAGTACTTC.

This clonotype was recorded many times. This chain uses TRBV13 with TRBJ2-7; D ambiguous. Trimming left V 0 bases short and J 5 bases short, with 17 bases between. Germline V lookup: CDR1 PRHDT, CDR2 FYEKMQ (reference sequence). The CDR3 has 16 amino acids. CDR3: CASSLGRLVFRDEQYF. CDR3 coding DNA: TGTGCCAGCAGCTTAGGCAGGCTAGTCTTCCGAGACGAGCAGTACTTC.

This clonotype was recorded many times. The chain couples TRBV3-1 to TRBJ2-7; D may be TRBD1 (6 bases). Germline V gene sequence: CDR1 LGHDT, CDR2 YNNKEL (reference sequence). The CDR3 extends over 15 amino acids. With 0 bases removed from V and 3 bases from J, the gap between germline ends came to 12 bases. The CDR3: CASSQDPQGLYEQYF. In nucleotides, the CDR3 is TGTGCCAGCAGCCAAGACCCACAGGGTCTCTACGAGCAGTACTTC.